This is a list of T cell receptor beta chains from one sample in a study of ipilimumab plus nivolumab after autologous stem cell transplantation. TCRdb keeps only in-frame clones here, not all; method: immunoSEQ multiplex PCR. The data show 15,000 to 20,000 clones, more than 60% seen once. This specimen was PBMCs, taken in a trial of ipilimumab plus nivolumab as post-transplant consolidation. The receptors here all came from a male donor with diffuse large B-cell lymphoma. Each CDR3 is given with its conserved first and last residue. The D gene is left open where the match is weak. A row's size may be missing; if present it is once, few, many or a size class.

j_call d_call clone_size v_call cdr3_aa cdr3_nt
TRBJ2-7 NA NA TRBV7-8 CASSWGTYTYEQYF TGTGCCAGCAGCTGGGGGACTTACACCTACGAGCAGTACTTT
TRBJ2-7 TRBD1 once TRBV7-6 CASSSDDRGYEQYF TGTGCCAGCAGCTCCGATGACAGGGGGTACGAGCAGTACTTC
TRBJ2-2 NA NA TRBV19 CASSLGWELFF TGTGCCAGTAGTCTGGGGTGGGAGCTGTTTTTT
TRBJ2-1 TRBD2 NA TRBV7-9 CASSWPGGGIYEQFF TGTGCCAGCAGTTGGCCGGGAGGAGGAATATATGAGCAGTTCTTC
TRBJ2-2 TRBD1 NA TRBV5-4 CASSDPRTGNTGELFF TGTGCCAGCAGTGATCCTCGGACAGGGAACACCGGGGAGCTGTTTTTT
TRBJ1-1 NA NA TRBV20-1 CSAAIPLEAFF TGCAGTGCCGCGATACCCTTGGAAGCTTTCTTT
TRBJ1-1 NA NA TRBV27 CASRDEGKMNTEAFF TGTGCCAGCAGGGACGAGGGGAAAATGAACACTGAAGCTTTCTTT
TRBJ1-1 TRBD1 NA TRBV6-4 CASSEGGQGEAFF TGTGCCAGCAGTGAGGGTGGACAGGGAGAAGCTTTCTTT
TRBJ1-2 NA NA TRBV10-3 CAISVSTASPGYTF TGTGCCATCAGTGTTTCCACAGCCTCCCCGGGCTACACCTTC
TRBJ1-3 NA NA TRBV27 CASSLTGQVGPNTIYF TGTGCCAGCAGTTTAACGGGCCAAGTCGGCCCCAACACCATATATTTT
TRBJ1-1 TRBD1 NA TRBV27 CASSSWTGQVDRAFF TGTGCCAGCAGTTCTTGGACAGGGCAAGTGGATAGAGCTTTCTTT
TRBJ1-1 NA NA TRBV7-2 CASSSGRAFGNTEAFF TGTGCCAGCAGCTCGGGGAGAGCATTCGGAAACACTGAAGCTTTCTTT
TRBJ2-5 NA NA TRBV5-6 CASSFGSEETQYF TGTGCCAGCAGCTTCGGGTCGGAAGAGACCCAGTACTTC
TRBJ1-3 NA NA TRBV11-2 CASSRAWEGNTIYF TGTGCCAGCAGCCGTGCTTGGGAGGGAAACACCATATATTTT
TRBJ2-7 NA once TRBV7-6 CASSLGGSPYEQYF TGTGCCAGCAGTCTGGGAGGCTCCCCGTACGAGCAGTACTTC
TRBJ2-7 NA NA TRBV2 CASSLGGDSYEQYF TGTGCCAGCAGCCTGGGAGGTGACTCCTACGAGCAGTACTTC
TRBJ2-5 TRBD1 NA TRBV9 CASSVAPGQGEETQYF TGTGCCAGCAGCGTAGCTCCGGGACAGGGGGAAGAGACCCAGTACTTC